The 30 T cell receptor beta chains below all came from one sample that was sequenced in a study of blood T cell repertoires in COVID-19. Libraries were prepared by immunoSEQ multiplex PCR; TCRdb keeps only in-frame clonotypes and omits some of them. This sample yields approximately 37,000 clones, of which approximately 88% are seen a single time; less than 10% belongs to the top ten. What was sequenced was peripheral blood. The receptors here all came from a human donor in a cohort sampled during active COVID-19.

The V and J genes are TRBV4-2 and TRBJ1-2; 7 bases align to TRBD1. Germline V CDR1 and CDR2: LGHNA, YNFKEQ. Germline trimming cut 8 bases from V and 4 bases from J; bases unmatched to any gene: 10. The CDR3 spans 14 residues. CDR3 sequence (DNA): TGTGCCAGCGGACCGGGACAGCAACTCTATGGCTACACCTTC. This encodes CASGPGQQLYGYTF.

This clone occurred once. CDR3 protein: CASSLFPGSSYEQYF. For the CDR3, the DNA is TGTGCCAGCAGCTTATTCCCGGGGAGCTCCTACGAGCAGTACTTC. J is TRBJ2-7 and V is TRBV7-3; D possibly corresponds to TRBD2 (5 bases). V lost 2 bases to trimming and J lost 0 bases, with 11 bases between them. Germline V gene lookup returns CDR1 SGHTA and CDR2 FQGTGA. The CDR3 runs 15 residues.

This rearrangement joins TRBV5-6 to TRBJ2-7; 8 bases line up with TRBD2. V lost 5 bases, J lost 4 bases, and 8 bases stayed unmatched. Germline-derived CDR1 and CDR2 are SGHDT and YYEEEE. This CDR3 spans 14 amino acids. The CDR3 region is CASSPGSGSYEQYF. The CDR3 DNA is TGTGCCAGCAGTCCCGGAAGCGGGAGTTACGAGCAGTACTTC.

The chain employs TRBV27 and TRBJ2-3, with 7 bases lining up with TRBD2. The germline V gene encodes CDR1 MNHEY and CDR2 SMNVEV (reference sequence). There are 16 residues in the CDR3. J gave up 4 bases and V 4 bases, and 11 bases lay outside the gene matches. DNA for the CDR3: TGTGCCAGCAGTTGGGGGGGACCACTTAGGTCAGATACGCAGTATTTT. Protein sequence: CASSWGGPLRSDTQYF.

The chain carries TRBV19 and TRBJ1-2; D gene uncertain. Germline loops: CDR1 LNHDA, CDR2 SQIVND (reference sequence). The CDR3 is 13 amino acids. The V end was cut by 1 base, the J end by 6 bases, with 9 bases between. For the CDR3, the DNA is TGTGCCAGTAGTATAGCCGCGTCTGATGGCTACACCTTC. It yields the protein CASSIAASDGYTF.

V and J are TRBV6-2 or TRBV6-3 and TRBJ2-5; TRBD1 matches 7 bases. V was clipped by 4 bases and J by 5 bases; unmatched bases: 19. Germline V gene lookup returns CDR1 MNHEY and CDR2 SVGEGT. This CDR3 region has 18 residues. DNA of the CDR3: TGTGCCAGCAGTTTCCCCGGACAGGCTGCCCGGCTTGGGGAGACCCAGTACTTC. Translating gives CASSFPGQAARLGETQYF.

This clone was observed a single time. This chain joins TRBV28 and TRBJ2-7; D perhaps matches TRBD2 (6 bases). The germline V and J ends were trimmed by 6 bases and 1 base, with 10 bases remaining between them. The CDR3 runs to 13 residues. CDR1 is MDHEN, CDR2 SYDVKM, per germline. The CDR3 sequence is CASSQGTSYEQYF. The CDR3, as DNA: TGTGCCAGCAGCCAAGGGACTTCCTACGAGCAGTACTTC.

CDR3 DNA: TGTGCCAGCAAGCGGGACACGTACGAGCAGTACTTC. This sequence encodes CASKRDTYEQYF. The chain links TRBV2 to TRBJ2-7; possibly TRBD2 for D (7 bases). From germline, CDR1 is SNHLY and CDR2 FYNNEI. V dropped 7 bases and J dropped 4 bases, with 11 bases sitting between them. This CDR3 spans 12 amino acids.

CDR3 sequence: CASKGDKNQPQHF. Written as DNA, the CDR3 is TGTGCCAGCAAAGGAGATAAGAATCAGCCCCAGCATTTT. The J gene is TRBJ1-5, the V gene TRBV12-3 or TRBV12-4; no definite D call. Trimming cost V 7 bases and J 4 bases, with 11 bases left between them. This CDR3 comprises 13 residues.

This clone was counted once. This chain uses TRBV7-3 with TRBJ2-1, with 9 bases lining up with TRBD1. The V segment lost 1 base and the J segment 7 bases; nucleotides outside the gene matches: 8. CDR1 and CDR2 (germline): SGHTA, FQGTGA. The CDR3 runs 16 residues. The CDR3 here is CASSLMGTGGGNEQFF. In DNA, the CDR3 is TGTGCCAGCAGCTTAATGGGTACAGGGGGCGGGAATGAGCAGTTCTTC.

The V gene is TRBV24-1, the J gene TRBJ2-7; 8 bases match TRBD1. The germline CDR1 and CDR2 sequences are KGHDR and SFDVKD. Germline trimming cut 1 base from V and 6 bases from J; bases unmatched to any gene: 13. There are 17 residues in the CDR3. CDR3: CATSDFHDRGPSCEQYF. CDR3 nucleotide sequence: TGTGCCACCAGTGATTTCCATGACAGGGGTCCCTCTTGCGAGCAGTACTTC.

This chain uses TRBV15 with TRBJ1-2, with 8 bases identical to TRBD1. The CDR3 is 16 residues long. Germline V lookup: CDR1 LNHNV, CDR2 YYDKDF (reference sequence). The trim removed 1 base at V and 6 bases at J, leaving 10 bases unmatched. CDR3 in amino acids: CATSRVQPDRDNGYTF. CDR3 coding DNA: TGTGCCACCAGCAGAGTCCAACCGGACAGGGACAATGGCTACACCTTC.

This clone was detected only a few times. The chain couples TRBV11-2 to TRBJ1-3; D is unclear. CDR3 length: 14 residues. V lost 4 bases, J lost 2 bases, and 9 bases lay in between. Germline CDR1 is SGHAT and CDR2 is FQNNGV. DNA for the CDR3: TGTGCCAGCAGCTCCCAGATCGCTGGAAACACCATATATTTT. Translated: CASSSQIAGNTIYF. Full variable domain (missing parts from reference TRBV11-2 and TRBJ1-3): EAGVAQSPRYKIIEKRQSVAFWCNPISGHATLYWYQQILGQGPKLLIQFQNNGVVDDSQLPKDRFSAERLKGVDSTLKIQPAKLEDSAVYLCASSSQIAGNTIYFGEGSWLTVV.

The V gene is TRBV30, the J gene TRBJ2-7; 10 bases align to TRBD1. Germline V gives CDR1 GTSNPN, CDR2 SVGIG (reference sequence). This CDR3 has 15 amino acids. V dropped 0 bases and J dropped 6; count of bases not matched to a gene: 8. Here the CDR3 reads CAWSVSGQGVREQYF. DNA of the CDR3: TGTGCCTGGAGTGTATCTGGACAGGGGGTCCGCGAGCAGTACTTC.

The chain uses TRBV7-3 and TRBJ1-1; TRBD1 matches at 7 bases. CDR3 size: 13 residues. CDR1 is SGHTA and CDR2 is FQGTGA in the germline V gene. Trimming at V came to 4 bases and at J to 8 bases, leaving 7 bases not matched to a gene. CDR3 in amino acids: CASSSGQFKEAFF. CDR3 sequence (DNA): TGTGCCAGCAGCTCGGGACAGTTTAAAGAAGCTTTCTTT.

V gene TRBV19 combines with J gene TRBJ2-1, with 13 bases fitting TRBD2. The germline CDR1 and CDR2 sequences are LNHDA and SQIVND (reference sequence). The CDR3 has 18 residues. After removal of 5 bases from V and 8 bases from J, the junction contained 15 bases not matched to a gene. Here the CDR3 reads CASSPHGATSGRVDEQFF. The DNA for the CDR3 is TGTGCCAGTAGTCCCCATGGGGCAACTAGCGGGAGGGTAGATGAGCAGTTCTTC.

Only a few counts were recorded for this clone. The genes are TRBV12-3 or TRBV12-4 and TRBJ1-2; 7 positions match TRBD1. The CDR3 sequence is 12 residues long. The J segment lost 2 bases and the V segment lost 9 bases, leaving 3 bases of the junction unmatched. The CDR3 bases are TGTGCCAGTACGACAGGGAACTATGGCTACACCTTC. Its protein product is CASTTGNYGYTF.

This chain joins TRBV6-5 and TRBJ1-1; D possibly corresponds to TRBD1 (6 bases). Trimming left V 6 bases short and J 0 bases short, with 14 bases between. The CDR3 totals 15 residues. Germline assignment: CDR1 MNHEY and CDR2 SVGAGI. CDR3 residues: CASRPGGAVNTEAFF. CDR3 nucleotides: TGTGCCAGCAGGCCGGGGGGGGCTGTGAACACTGAAGCTTTCTTT.

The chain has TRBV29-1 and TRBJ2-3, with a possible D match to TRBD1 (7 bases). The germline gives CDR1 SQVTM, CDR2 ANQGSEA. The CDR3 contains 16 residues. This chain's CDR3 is CGLEGALATSTDTQYF. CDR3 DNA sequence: TGCGGGTTGGAGGGGGCCCTAGCCACTAGCACAGATACGCAGTATTTT.

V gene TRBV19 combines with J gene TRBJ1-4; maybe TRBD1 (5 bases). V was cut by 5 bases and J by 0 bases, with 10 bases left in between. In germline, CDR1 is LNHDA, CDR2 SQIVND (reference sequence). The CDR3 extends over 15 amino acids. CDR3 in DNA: TGTGCCAGTAGTGGAACAGGTTCAACTAATGAAAAACTGTTTTTT. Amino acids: CASSGTGSTNEKLFF.

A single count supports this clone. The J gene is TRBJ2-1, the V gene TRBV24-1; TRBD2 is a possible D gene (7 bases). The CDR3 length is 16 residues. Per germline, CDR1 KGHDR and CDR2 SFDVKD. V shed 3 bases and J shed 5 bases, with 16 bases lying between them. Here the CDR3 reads CATSDPGRDNHNEQFF. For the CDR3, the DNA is TGTGCCACCAGTGATCCGGGGAGGGACAATCACAATGAGCAGTTCTTC.

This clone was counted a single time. Written as DNA, the CDR3 is TGTGCCACCAGTGACCCCGGGACAGGCCTGAACACCGGGGAGCTGTTTTTT. Translating it yields CATSDPGTGLNTGELFF. The chain couples TRBV24-1 to TRBJ2-2; 8 nucleotides line up with TRBD1. The CDR3 consists of 17 residues. V shed 4 bases and J 1 base; nucleotides not matched to a gene: 7. CDR1 and CDR2 (germline): KGHDR, SFDVKD.

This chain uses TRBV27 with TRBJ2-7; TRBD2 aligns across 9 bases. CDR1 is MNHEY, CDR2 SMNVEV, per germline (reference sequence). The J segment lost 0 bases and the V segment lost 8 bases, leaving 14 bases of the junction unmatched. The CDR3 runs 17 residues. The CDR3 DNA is TGTGCCAGCCGCTCCCCAAGTAGTAGCGGGAGCTCCTACGAGCAGTACTTC. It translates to CASRSPSSSGSSYEQYF.

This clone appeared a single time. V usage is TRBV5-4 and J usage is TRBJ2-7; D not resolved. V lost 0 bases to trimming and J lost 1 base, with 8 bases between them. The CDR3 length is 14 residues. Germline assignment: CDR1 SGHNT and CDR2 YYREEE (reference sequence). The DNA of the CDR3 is TGTGCCAGCAGCTTGGGTTCCGTATCCTACGAGCAGTACTTC. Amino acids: CASSLGSVSYEQYF.

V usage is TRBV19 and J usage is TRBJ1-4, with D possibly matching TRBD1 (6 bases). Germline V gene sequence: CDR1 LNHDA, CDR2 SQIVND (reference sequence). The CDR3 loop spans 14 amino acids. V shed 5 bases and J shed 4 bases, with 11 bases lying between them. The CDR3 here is CASSRQGFNEKLFF. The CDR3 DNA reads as TGTGCCAGTAGTCGTCAGGGGTTTAATGAAAAACTGTTTTTT.

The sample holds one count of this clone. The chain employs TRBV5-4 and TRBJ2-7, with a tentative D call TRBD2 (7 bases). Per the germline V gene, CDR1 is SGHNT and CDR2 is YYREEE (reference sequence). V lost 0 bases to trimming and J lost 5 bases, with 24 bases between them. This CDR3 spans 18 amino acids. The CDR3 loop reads CASSLGGGRARFKDEQYF. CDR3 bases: TGTGCCAGCAGCTTGGGGGGGGGCAGGGCGAGGTTTAAGGACGAGCAGTACTTC. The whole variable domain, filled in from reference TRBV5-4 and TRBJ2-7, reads ETGVTQSPTHLIKTRGQQVTLRCSSQSGHNTVSWYQQALGQGPQFIFQYYREEENGRGNFPPRFSGLQFPNYSSELNVNALELDDSALYLCASSLGGGRARFKDEQYFGPGTRLTVT.

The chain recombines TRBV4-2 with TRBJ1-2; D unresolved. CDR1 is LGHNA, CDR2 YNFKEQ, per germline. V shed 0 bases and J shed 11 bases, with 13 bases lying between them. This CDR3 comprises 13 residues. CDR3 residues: CASSQDPGSGYTF. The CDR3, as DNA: TGTGCCAGCAGCCAAGATCCGGGGTCCGGATACACCTTC.

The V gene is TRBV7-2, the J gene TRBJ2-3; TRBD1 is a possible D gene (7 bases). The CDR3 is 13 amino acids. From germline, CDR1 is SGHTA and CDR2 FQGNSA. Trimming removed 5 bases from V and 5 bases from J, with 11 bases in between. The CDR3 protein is CASSPQGGDTQYF. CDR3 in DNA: TGTGCCAGCAGCCCTCAGGGGGGAGATACGCAGTATTTT.

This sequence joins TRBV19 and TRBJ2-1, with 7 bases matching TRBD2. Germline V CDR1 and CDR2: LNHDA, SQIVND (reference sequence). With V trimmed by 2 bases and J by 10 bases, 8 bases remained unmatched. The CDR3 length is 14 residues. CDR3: CASSIPRDYREQFF. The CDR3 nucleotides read TGTGCCAGTAGTATACCCCGGGACTACCGAGAGCAGTTCTTC. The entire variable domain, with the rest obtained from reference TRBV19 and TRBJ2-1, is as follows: DGGITQSPKYLFRKEGQNVTLSCEQNLNHDAMYWYRQDPGQGLRLIYYSQIVNDFQKGDIAEGYSVSREKKESFPLTVTSAQKNPTAFYLCASSIPRDYREQFFGPGTRLTVL.

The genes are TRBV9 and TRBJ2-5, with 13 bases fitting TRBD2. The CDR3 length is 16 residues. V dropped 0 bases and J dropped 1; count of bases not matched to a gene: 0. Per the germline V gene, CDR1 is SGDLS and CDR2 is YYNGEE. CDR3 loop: CASSVGTSGGQETQYF. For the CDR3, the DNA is TGTGCCAGCAGCGTAGGGACTAGCGGGGGCCAAGAGACCCAGTACTTC.